These 10 T cell receptor beta chains were sequenced from one sample in a study of high-grade serous ovarian cancer treatment subgroups. Tumor samples were obtained before definitive surgery or chemotherapy. Repertoires were generated with immunoSEQ multiplex PCR, while TCRdb's copy carries only in-frame clones and drops some. The table has about 11,000 clones, 80% to 85% seen once. The sample taken for sequencing was tumor tissue. All receptors derive from a human donor with high-grade serous ovarian cancer.

V gene TRBV30 combines with J gene TRBJ2-7, with 7 nucleotides matching TRBD2. The CDR3 has 15 amino acids. Germline CDR1 and CDR2: GTSNPN and SVGIG (reference sequence). J was trimmed by 1 base and V by 0 bases; bases with no gene match: 6. CDR3 in amino acids: CAWSVGWGLSYEQYF. Here the CDR3 DNA reads TGTGCCTGGAGTGTAGGGTGGGGACTATCCTACGAGCAGTACTTC.

This chain joins TRBV10-2 and TRBJ2-7; the D call may be TRBD1 or TRBD2 (5 bases each). CDR3 length: 15 amino acids. The germline V and J ends were trimmed by 4 bases and 2 bases, with 15 bases remaining between them. Germline V CDR1 and CDR2: WSHSY, SAAADI. DNA of the CDR3: TGCGCCAGCAGTGGCGGGCAGGGAAGGGCCTACGAGCAGTACTTC. This sequence encodes CASSGGQGRAYEQYF.

This rearrangement joins TRBV5-4 to TRBJ2-5; TRBD1 agrees at 9 bases. After removal of 4 bases from V and 1 base from J, the junction contained 5 bases not matched to a gene. The CDR3 spans 15 residues. The germline gives CDR1 SGHNT, CDR2 YYREEE (reference sequence). CDR3 in amino acids: CASSGAGQGQETQYF. CDR3 in DNA: TGTGCCAGCAGCGGGGCGGGACAGGGCCAAGAGACCCAGTACTTC.

The chain recombines TRBV21-1 with TRBJ1-5. TRBV21-1 corresponds to a pseudogene. The CDR3 totals 17 residues. CDR3 protein: CASQGPEGPPLGQPQHF. The CDR3 region has the DNA TGTGCCAGCCAGGGACCTGAGGGTCCCCCTTTGGGTCAGCCCCAGCATTTT.

This sequence joins TRBV2 and TRBJ2-3; the D gene is possibly TRBD2 (5 bases). The CDR3 sequence is 13 residues long. V lost 5 bases, J lost 2 bases, and 8 bases lay in between. The germline CDR1 and CDR2 sequences are SNHLY and FYNNEI. In DNA, the CDR3 is TGTGCCAGCAGTAGGAGGAACACAGATACGCAGTATTTT. Translation gives CASSRRNTDTQYF.

This clone has only a few counts. The CDR3 spells CASHRSGTDTQYF. For the CDR3, the DNA is TGTGCCAGTCATCGTAGCGGCACAGATACGCAGTATTTT. J is TRBJ2-3 and V is TRBV19; a weak D match, TRBD2 (5 bases). This CDR3 comprises 13 residues. V gave up 8 bases and J gave up 1 base, with 10 bases separating them. Germline V gene data show CDR1 as LNHDA and CDR2 as SQIVND (reference sequence).

V usage is TRBV29-1 and J usage is TRBJ1-1; unclear D gene. With 2 bases removed from V and 4 bases from J, the gap between germline ends came to 5 bases. Per the germline V gene, CDR1 is SQVTM and CDR2 is ANQGSEA. The CDR3 totals 11 residues. The CDR3 region is CSVEKSTEAFF. The CDR3 DNA sequence: TGCAGCGTTGAAAAGAGCACTGAAGCTTTCTTT.

The chain couples TRBV6-6 to TRBJ1-6, with D perhaps matching TRBD1 (6 bases). Per germline, CDR1 MNHNY and CDR2 SVGAGI (reference sequence). V gave up 4 bases and J gave up 7 bases, with 14 bases separating them. This CDR3 comprises 15 residues. The CDR3 protein is CASSWQDSLNSPLHF. The CDR3 DNA sequence: TGTGCCAGCAGTTGGCAGGACAGTTTAAATTCACCCCTCCACTTT.

This clone was seen once. CDR3 DNA sequence: TGTGCCACCAGCACCCAGGGCACAGGGACTGAAGCTTTCTTT. Translating it yields CATSTQGTGTEAFF. This chain joins TRBV19 and TRBJ1-1; TRBD1 might be the D (6 bases). With 10 bases removed from V and 5 bases from J, the gap between germline ends came to 20 bases. This CDR3 spans 14 amino acids. CDR1 is LNHDA, CDR2 SQIVND, per germline (reference sequence).

CDR3 sequence reads: CASRTLGQGGEPFF. The CDR3 bases are TGTGCCAGCAGAACGTTGGGACAGGGGGGAGAGCCTTTCTTT. This chain joins TRBV28 and TRBJ1-1, with TRBD1 identical over 11 bases. The germline gives CDR1 MDHEN, CDR2 SYDVKM. V dropped 6 bases and J dropped 12; count of bases not matched to a gene: 12. The CDR3 length is 14 residues.